This TCR beta chain was found in a study of shared clonotypes between healthy human individuals. Study-wide background: Researchers assigned three CD4 naive, three CD4 memory, two CD8 naive and one CD8 memory plate to each donor.

Several immunoSEQ plates received, in even portions, the genomic DNA of each subset. The assay was immunoSEQ multiplex PCR, and TCRdb's table has in-frame clones only and misses some. The sample carries 780,000 or so clones, roughly two thirds recorded once. This clone occurred a few times. What it recognizes is unknown. Study-level results: In a handful of donors, approximately 5% of naive CD4 clonotypes appeared in common.

The germline CDR1 and CDR2 sequences are SGHRS and YFSETQ. Trimming took off 1 base at V and 2 bases at J, with 12 bases between the two ends. CDR3 size: 15 residues. The specimen was memory CD4+ T cells sorted from blood. Subset given: CD45RA-negative fraction. The rearrangement uses TRBV5-1 and TRBJ2-5, with D hard to call. The source of this sequence is a woman in her 30s in good health. The CDR3 coding sequence is TGCGCCAGCAGCTTGTCGGCCAGGCCTCAAGAGACCCAGTACTTC. Its translation is CASSLSARPQETQYF.